This T cell receptor (beta chain) was sequenced in a study of cytomegalovirus exposure and HLA in healthy donors. Study-level points and caveats: Both high specificity and high sensitivity reportedly marked the classifier's diagnosis of cytomegalovirus status. The authors enumerated roughly 160 TCR beta chains as linked to cytomegalovirus.

Primers included in the PCR were 60 Vbeta and 13 Jbeta primers. Using immunoSEQ multiplex PCR, the repertoire was profiled, and TCRdb retains in-frame clones only, with some absent. The sample lists some 100,000 clones; 65% to 80% were seen once. Of note for this clone: What it binds is unknown. At the DNA level, this CDR3 is encoded by other sequences in the same sample as well.

The CDR3 sequence is 14 residues long. CDR1 and CDR2 from the germline V gene are SGHTA and FQGNSA. V dropped 4 bases and J dropped 7; count of bases not matched to a gene: 7. The TCR sequence derives from a woman aged 35 to 49 in good health and CMV-seronegative. Sequenced sample: PBMCs. The rearrangement joins TRBV7-2 to TRBJ2-7; 10 bases are shared with TRBD1. The CDR3 DNA sequence: TGTGCCAGCAGCTATAGACAGGGGGCGGGAGAGCAGTACTTC. Translation: CASSYRQGAGEQYF.